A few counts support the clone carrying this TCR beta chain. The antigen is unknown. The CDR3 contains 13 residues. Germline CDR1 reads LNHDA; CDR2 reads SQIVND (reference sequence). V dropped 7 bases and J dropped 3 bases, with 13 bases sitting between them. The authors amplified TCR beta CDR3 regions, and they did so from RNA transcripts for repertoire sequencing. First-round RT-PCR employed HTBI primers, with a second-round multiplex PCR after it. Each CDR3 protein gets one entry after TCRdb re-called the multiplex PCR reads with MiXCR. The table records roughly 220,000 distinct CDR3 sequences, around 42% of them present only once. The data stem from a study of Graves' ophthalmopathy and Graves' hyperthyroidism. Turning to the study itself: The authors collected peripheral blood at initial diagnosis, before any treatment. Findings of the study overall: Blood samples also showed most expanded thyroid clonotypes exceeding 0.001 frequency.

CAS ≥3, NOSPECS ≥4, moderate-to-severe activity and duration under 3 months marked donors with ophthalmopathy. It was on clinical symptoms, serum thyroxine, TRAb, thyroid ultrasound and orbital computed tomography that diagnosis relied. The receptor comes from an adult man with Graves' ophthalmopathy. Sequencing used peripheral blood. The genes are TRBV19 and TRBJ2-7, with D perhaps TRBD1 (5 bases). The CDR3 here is CASKLAGNYEQYF. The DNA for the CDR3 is TGTGCCAGTAAACTGGCAGGGAACTACGAGCAGTACTTC.